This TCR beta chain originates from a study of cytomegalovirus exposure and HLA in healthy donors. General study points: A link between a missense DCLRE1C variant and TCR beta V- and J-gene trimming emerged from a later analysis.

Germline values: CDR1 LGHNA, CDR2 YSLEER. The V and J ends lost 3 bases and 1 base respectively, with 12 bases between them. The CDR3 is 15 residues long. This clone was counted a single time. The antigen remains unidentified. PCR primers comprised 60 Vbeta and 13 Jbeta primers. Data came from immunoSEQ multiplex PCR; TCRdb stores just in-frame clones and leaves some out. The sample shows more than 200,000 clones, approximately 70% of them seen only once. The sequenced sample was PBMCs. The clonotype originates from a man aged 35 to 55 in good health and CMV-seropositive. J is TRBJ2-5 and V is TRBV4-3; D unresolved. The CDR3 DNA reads TGCGCCAGCAGCCAGCAGGCGACCGTCCAAGAGACCCAGTACTTC. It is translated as CASSQQATVQETQYF.